The clone carrying this T cell receptor beta chain occurred many times. The antigen is not known. The entry originates in a study of T cells after yellow fever vaccination. Via MiXCR, TCRdb re-called the 5' RACE reads, giving one row per CDR3 protein. The table records some 350,000 distinct CDR3 sequences, almost 4% of them present only once. The germline V gene has CDR1 SGHRS and CDR2 YFSETQ. Trimming stripped 1 base from V and 4 bases from J, with 15 bases between. CDR3 size: 15 residues. Study-wide findings and caveats: Only a minor proportion of clonotypes was detected across both CD4 and CD8 compartments.

The specimen was PBMCs, collected 5 days after the yellow fever booster vaccination. This sequence was found in a man between 18 and 29 years old who received the YFV17D yellow fever vaccine. The chain employs TRBV5-1 and TRBJ2-7; D may match TRBD1 or TRBD2 (5 bases each). The CDR3 bases are TGCGCCAGCAGCTTGATTCCGGAGAGGGGTTACGAGCAGTACTTC. Translating gives CASSLIPERGYEQYF.